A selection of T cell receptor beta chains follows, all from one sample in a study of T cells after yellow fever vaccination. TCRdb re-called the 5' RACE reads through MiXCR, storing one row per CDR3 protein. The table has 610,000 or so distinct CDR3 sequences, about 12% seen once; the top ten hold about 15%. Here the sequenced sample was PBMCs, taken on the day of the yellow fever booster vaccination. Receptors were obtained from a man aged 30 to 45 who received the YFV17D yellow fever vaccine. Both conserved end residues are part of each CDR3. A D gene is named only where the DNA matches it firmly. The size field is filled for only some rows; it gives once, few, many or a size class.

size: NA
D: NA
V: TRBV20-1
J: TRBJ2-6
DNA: TGCAGTGCTAGACTAAACCGCATTTGGAACAATCGTCCGGATGGGGCCAACGTCCTGACTTTC
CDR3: CSARLNRIWNNRPDGANVLTF

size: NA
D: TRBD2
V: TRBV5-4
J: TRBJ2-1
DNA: TGTGCCAGCAGCTTGACTGCGGGAGGACACAATGAGCAGTTCTTC
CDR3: CASSLTAGGHNEQFF

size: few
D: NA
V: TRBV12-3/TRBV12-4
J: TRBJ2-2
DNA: TGTGCCAGCGTGGTTTCGAACACCGGGGAGCTGTTTTTT
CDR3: CASVVSNTGELFF

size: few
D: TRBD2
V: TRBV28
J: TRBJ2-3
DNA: TGTGCCAGTCTTAGCGGGAGTCTGACAGATACGCAGTATTTT
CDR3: CASLSGSLTDTQYF

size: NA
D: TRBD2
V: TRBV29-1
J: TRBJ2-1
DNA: TGCAGCGTAGCCGGGACTAGCGGGAGAGCTATCAACAATGAGCAGTTCTTC
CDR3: CSVAGTSGRAINNEQFF

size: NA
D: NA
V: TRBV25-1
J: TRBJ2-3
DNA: TGTGCCAGCAGTGAATCGGGCTATACGCAGTATTTT
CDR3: CASSESGYTQYF

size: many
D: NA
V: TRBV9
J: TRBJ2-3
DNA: TGTGCCAGCAGCGTAGCTGTTGGCACAGATACGCAGTATTTT
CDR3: CASSVAVGTDTQYF

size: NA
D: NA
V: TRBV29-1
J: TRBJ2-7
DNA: TGCAGCGTTAGGCCGGAAGGGGGGACCTACCACGAGCAGTACTTC
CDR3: CSVRPEGGTYHEQYF

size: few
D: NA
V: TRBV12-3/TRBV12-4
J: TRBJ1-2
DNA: TGTGCCAGCAGTACATTCAGGGGAGCTGGCTACACCTTC
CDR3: CASSTFRGAGYTF

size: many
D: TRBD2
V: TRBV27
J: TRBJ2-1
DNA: TGTGCCAGCAGTGTAGGACGTAGCGGGAGCGGGCTAGCGGTAAATGAGCAGTTCTTC
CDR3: CASSVGRSGSGLAVNEQFF